This T cell receptor (beta chain) was captured by sequencing in a study of blood T cell repertoires in COVID-19. Across the whole study: Specimens from acute and convalescent COVID-19 originated in the United States, Italy and Spain. The cDNA or gDNA used as material had been derived from T cells, B-cell-depleted T cells, or PBMCs.

J lost 2 bases, V lost 0 bases, and 23 bases had no gene match. The CDR3 has 22 residues. Germline V gene sequence: CDR1 SGHRS, CDR2 YFSETQ. There are a few counts of this clone. Per the original data handling: Estimation of nucleated cell counts was performed using reference gene primer amplification. Using immunoSEQ multiplex PCR, the repertoire was profiled, and TCRdb retains in-frame clones only, with some absent. The D gene and trimming were derived from the DNA, and the V and J assignments and clone size from that table. The sample gives around 29,000 clones, approximately 88% of which show up once; 5% to 6.5% is in the top ten.

This clonotype was sampled from a human donor in a cohort sampled during active COVID-19. The chain combines TRBV5-1 with TRBJ2-7, with 10 bases fitting TRBD1. The material sequenced was peripheral blood. The CDR3 DNA follows: TGCGCCAGCAGCTTGGCCGGGACAGGGGATCTCTTTCAAGCCTTACAGACCTACGAGCAGTACTTC. It encodes CASSLAGTGDLFQALQTYEQYF.